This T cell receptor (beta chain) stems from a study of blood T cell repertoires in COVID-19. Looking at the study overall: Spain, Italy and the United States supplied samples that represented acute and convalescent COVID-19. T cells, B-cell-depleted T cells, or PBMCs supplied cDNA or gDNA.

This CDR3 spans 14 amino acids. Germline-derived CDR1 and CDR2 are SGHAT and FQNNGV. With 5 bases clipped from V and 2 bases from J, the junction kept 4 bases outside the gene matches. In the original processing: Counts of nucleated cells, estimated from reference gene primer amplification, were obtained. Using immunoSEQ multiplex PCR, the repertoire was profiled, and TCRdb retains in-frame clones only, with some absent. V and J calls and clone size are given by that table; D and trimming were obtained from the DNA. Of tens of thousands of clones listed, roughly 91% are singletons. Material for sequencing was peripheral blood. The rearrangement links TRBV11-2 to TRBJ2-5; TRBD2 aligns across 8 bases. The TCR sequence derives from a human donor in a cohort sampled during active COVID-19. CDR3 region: CASSRGLAQETQYF. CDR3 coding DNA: TGTGCCAGCAGCCGTGGACTAGCACAAGAGACCCAGTACTTC.